Listed below are T cell receptor beta chains from one sample, sequenced in a study of blood T cell repertoires in COVID-19. The repertoire was sequenced with immunoSEQ multiplex PCR; TCRdb's copy has only in-frame clones and lacks some. The sample carries about 440,000 clones, 85% to 90% recorded once. Sample: peripheral blood. These receptors were taken from a woman under 40 with acute or convalescent COVID-19. CDR3s include the opening cysteine and the closing phenylalanine or tryptophan. A D gene is named only where the DNA matches it firmly. The size field is filled for only some rows; it gives once, few, many or a size class.

V	D	J	size	CDR3	DNA
TRBV28	TRBD2	TRBJ2-5	.	CASSNLAGVQETQYF	TGTGCCAGCAGCAACCTAGCGGGGGTGCAAGAGACCCAGTACTTC
TRBV28	TRBD1	TRBJ1-2	.	CASRTGAPYYGYTF	TGTGCCAGCCGGACAGGGGCCCCCTACTATGGCTACACCTTC
TRBV5-4	.	TRBJ1-1	.	CASSPAERGTEAFF	TGTGCCAGCAGCCCCGCTGAAAGGGGCACTGAAGCTTTCTTT
TRBV21-1	.	TRBJ2-3	.	CASSNRDWTSTDTQYF	TGTGCCAGCAGCAACCGGGACTGGACAAGCACAGATACGCAGTATTTT
TRBV7-3	.	TRBJ1-2	once	CASSLTGGAGGYTF	TGTGCCAGCAGCTTAACTGGGGGCGCAGGTGGCTACACCTTC
TRBV28	.	TRBJ1-1	.	CASTPIRRDTEAFF	TGTGCCAGCACCCCGATCAGACGGGACACTGAAGCTTTCTTT
TRBV14	.	TRBJ2-4	.	CASSQEGFGGSKNIQYF	TGTGCCAGCAGCCAAGAAGGTTTTGGGGGCTCAAAAAACATTCAGTACTTC
TRBV4-2	.	TRBJ2-3	.	CASSPNLRGADTQYF	TGTGCCAGCAGCCCAAATCTAAGAGGCGCAGATACGCAGTATTTT
TRBV4-1	TRBD2	TRBJ2-3	.	CASSQSGGAITQYF	TGCGCCAGCAGCCAATCGGGGGGGGCAATTACGCAGTATTTT
TRBV19	.	TRBJ2-7	.	CASSTQERGYEQYF	TGTGCCAGTAGTACACAAGAAAGAGGCTACGAGCAGTACTTC
TRBV28	TRBD1	TRBJ1-3	.	CASSLGGDRGNTIYF	TGTGCCAGCAGTCTCGGAGGGGACAGAGGAAACACCATATATTTT
TRBV4-1	.	TRBJ1-5	once	CASSQDPRPGNQPQHF	TGCGCCAGCAGCCAAGACCCCCGCCCGGGGAATCAGCCCCAGCATTTT
TRBV30	TRBD1	TRBJ1-1	.	CAWRAGGDGTEAFF	TGTGCCTGGAGGGCAGGGGGCGACGGCACTGAAGCTTTCTTT
TRBV20-1	.	TRBJ2-1	.	CSASVTGTVEQFF	TGCAGTGCTAGTGTCACCGGGACTGTTGAGCAGTTCTTC
TRBV27	.	TRBJ1-1	few	CASSFGGGLEAFF	TGTGCCAGCAGTTTTGGTGGCGGCCTTGAAGCTTTCTTT
TRBV5-5	.	TRBJ1-1	.	CASRSFRGTEAFF	TGTGCCAGCAGATCATTCCGGGGCACTGAAGCTTTCTTT